This TCR beta chain was observed in a study of blood T cell repertoires in COVID-19. Study information: Sites across the United States, Italy and Spain contributed samples from acute and convalescent COVID-19. Sources were T cells, B-cell-depleted T cells, or PBMCs; the material itself was cDNA or gDNA.

Original processing methods: Estimated nucleated cell counts came from reference gene primer amplification. Assay used: immunoSEQ multiplex PCR; TCRdb lists only in-frame clones, some missing. Clone size and the V and J calls come from that table; the DNA yielded D and trimming. The table has fewer than 250,000 clones, 70% to 90% seen once. The CDR3 runs 16 residues. Germline V CDR1 and CDR2: MDHEN, SYDVKM. With 5 bases removed from V and 14 bases from J, the gap between germline ends came to 25 bases. Sequencing was carried out using peripheral blood. The V gene is TRBV28, the J gene TRBJ1-6; D remains unclear. The sequence came from a woman aged 55-70 years with active or convalescent COVID-19. The CDR3 sequence is CASSPTPVPRHLALHF. In DNA, the CDR3 is TGTGCCAGCAGTCCAACCCCGGTCCCGCGCCACTTGGCCCTCCACTTT.